The present T cell receptor (beta chain) was sequenced within a study of CD8 T cells in Susac syndrome. Random-hexamer reverse transcription was applied to about 0.5 to 1 ug RNA. TCRdb ran MiXCR on the immunoSEQ multiplex PCR reads and lists one entry per CDR3 protein. The repertoire holds fewer than 35,000 distinct CDR3 sequences, with around 94% as singletons. The CDR3 consists of 15 residues. The germline V gene has CDR1 SGHVS and CDR2 FQNEAQ. V was clipped by 4 bases and J by 2 bases; unmatched bases: 6. The controls, all healthy donors, were matched for age and sex. Sequencing input: CD8+ T cells from PBMCs. This TCR came from a human donor in good health. The gene calls are TRBV7-8 and TRBJ2-3; 7 bases map to TRBD1. The CDR3 loop reads CASSSWGQYTDTQYF. In DNA form, the CDR3 reads TGTGCCAGCAGCTCCTGGGGACAGTACACAGATACGCAGTATTTT.